This T cell receptor (beta chain) was found in a study of PD-L1 blockade in urothelial cancer. Time point in this sample: peripheral blood 6 weeks after treatment start. Each patient's cancer was a locally advanced or metastatic urothelial carcinoma. The CDR3 has 16 residues. Germline V lookup: CDR1 SGHRS, CDR2 YFSETQ. V lost 0 bases to trimming and J lost 6 bases; unmatched junction nucleotides: 9. The table came from immunoSEQ multiplex PCR; TCRdb's copy has only in-frame clones and leaves some out. This sample has about 76,000 clones, with under 95% found just once. This sample comprised PBMCs, obtained around atezolizumab (anti-PD-L1) treatment. This chain links TRBV5-1 with TRBJ2-1, with 7 nucleotides matching TRBD2. This receptor was taken from a woman of 80 years or more with urothelial cancer. DNA of the CDR3: TGCGCCAGCAGCTTGGTTGGCGGGGGAATCCCCAATGAGCAGTTCTTC. Protein: CASSLVGGGIPNEQFF.